This T cell receptor beta chain was obtained from a study of control samples from healthy donors and cancer patients. This table comes from immunoSEQ multiplex PCR, and its TCRdb copy is limited to in-frame clones, with some not included. The sample shows 65,000 to 85,000 clones, 80% to 90% of them seen only once. Germline loops: CDR1 SGHAT, CDR2 FQDESV (reference sequence). This CDR3 is 13 amino acids long. The V and J ends lost 5 bases and 7 bases respectively, with 14 bases between them. This clone occurred once. V is TRBV11-1 and J is TRBJ1-1; no clear D gene. The sequence came from a woman aged 45-65 years with head and neck cancer. The sequencing input was PBMCs. The DNA of the CDR3 is TGTGCCAGCAGCCTATATATCGACGGTGAAGCTTTCTTT. Its protein is CASSLYIDGEAFF.